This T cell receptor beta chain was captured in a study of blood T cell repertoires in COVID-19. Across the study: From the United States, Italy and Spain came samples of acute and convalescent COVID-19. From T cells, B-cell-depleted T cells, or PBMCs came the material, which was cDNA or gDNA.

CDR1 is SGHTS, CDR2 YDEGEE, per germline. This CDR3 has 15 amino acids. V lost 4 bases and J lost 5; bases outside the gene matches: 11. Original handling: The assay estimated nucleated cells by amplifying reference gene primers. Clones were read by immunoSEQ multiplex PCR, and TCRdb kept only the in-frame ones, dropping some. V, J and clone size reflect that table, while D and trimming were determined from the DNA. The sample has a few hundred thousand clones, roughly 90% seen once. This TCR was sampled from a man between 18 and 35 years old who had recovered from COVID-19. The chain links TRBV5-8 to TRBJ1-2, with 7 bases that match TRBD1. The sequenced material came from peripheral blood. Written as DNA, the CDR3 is TGTGCCAGCAGCCCGCGGACAGGTCTCGCTTATGGCTACACCTTC. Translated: CASSPRTGLAYGYTF.